A single count supports the clone carrying this T cell receptor (beta chain). The target antigen is unknown. This sample was included in a study of cytomegalovirus exposure and HLA in healthy donors. General study points: A few CMV-associated chains were confirmed in vitro to be specific for CMV antigens.

This PCR relied on a set of 60 Vbeta primers and 13 Jbeta primers. Sequencing used immunoSEQ multiplex PCR; TCRdb keeps in-frame clones, though not all of them. The sample shows around 130,000 clones, about three quarters of them seen only once. Germline V gives CDR1 SGHAT, CDR2 FQNNGV. The CDR3 loop spans 14 amino acids. V was cut by 2 bases and J by 5 bases, with 12 bases left in between. The chain uses TRBV11-2 and TRBJ2-5; TRBD2 is a possible D gene (6 bases). The source is a human donor in good health. Source material: PBMCs. The CDR3 nucleotides read TGTGCCAGCAGCTTAAACCGGGACTTGGAGACCCAGTACTTC. Translating it yields CASSLNRDLETQYF.